These T cell receptor beta chains were read from a single sample in a study of patients and donors after allogeneic stem cell transplantation. One entry per CDR3 protein, called by TCRdb with MiXCR from the RT-PCR reads. The data hold about a million distinct CDR3 sequences, with roughly 18% observed a single time. The specimen was blood, either unsorted or a sorted T cell fraction (not recorded which). The receptors originated from a human donor who was either an allogeneic HSCT recipient or a stem cell or donor lymphocyte infusion donor (not recorded which). It is not recorded whose cells these are; they may come from a transplant donor. CDR3s include the opening cysteine and the closing phenylalanine or tryptophan. Fields, in order: clone size, V gene, J gene, CDR3 protein. Where a row states a size, it is once, few, many or the class of an expanded clone; other rows omit it.

clone size: few; V gene: TRBV5-8; J gene: TRBJ1-2; CDR3 protein: CASSRKRPGNYGYTF
clone size: NA; V gene: TRBV10-3; J gene: TRBJ2-3; CDR3 protein: CAISEISYRDSLTDTQYF
clone size: NA; V gene: TRBV7-9; J gene: TRBJ2-1; CDR3 protein: CASSPMGEYNEQFF
clone size: few; V gene: TRBV20-1; J gene: TRBJ1-5; CDR3 protein: CSARKDRGMSNQPQHF
clone size: NA; V gene: TRBV7-2; J gene: TRBJ1-2; CDR3 protein: CASSLNLGGWNYGYTF
clone size: NA; V gene: TRBV10-3; J gene: TRBJ2-3; CDR3 protein: CAIRRSGSEADTQYF
clone size: NA; V gene: TRBV30; J gene: TRBJ2-2; CDR3 protein: CAWTLIGELFF
clone size: NA; V gene: TRBV7-2; J gene: TRBJ2-3; CDR3 protein: CASSVRTSGGTDTQYF
clone size: few; V gene: TRBV5-8; J gene: TRBJ2-7; CDR3 protein: CASIETGTGNFYEQYF
clone size: few; V gene: TRBV9; J gene: TRBJ2-1; CDR3 protein: CASSATDREGYNEQFF
clone size: NA; V gene: TRBV6-2/TRBV6-3; J gene: TRBJ2-1; CDR3 protein: CASSTGLAGALNEQFF
clone size: NA; V gene: TRBV7-2; J gene: TRBJ2-1; CDR3 protein: CASSPGVISGGDEQFF
clone size: NA; V gene: TRBV6-1; J gene: TRBJ2-6; CDR3 protein: CASRSTGSLAMANVLTF
clone size: few; V gene: TRBV10-3; J gene: TRBJ2-2; CDR3 protein: CAISEPQGDYLDPTGELFF
clone size: NA; V gene: TRBV2; J gene: TRBJ2-7; CDR3 protein: CANAWGGEQYF
clone size: many; V gene: TRBV12-3/TRBV12-4; J gene: TRBJ1-1; CDR3 protein: CASRRTGTTEAFF
clone size: few; V gene: TRBV20-1; J gene: TRBJ2-7; CDR3 protein: CSADSGSPTYEQYF
clone size: NA; V gene: TRBV12-3/TRBV12-4; J gene: TRBJ2-6; CDR3 protein: CAIRGSGANVLTF
clone size: NA; V gene: TRBV9; J gene: TRBJ2-6; CDR3 protein: CASSPDYRANVLTF
clone size: NA; V gene: TRBV11-2; J gene: TRBJ2-4; CDR3 protein: CASSYTGLATSANIQYF
clone size: NA; V gene: TRBV15; J gene: TRBJ2-4; CDR3 protein: CATSREGFQYF
clone size: few; V gene: TRBV12-3/TRBV12-4; J gene: TRBJ2-1; CDR3 protein: CASTSRGVGGGEEQFF
clone size: many; V gene: TRBV29-1; J gene: TRBJ2-7; CDR3 protein: CSVGEQGIHEQYF
clone size: NA; V gene: TRBV29-1; J gene: TRBJ1-1; CDR3 protein: CSVAGQGAEAFF
clone size: few; V gene: TRBV9; J gene: TRBJ2-7; CDR3 protein: CASSVVGDGEQYF
clone size: few; V gene: TRBV7-9; J gene: TRBJ2-5; CDR3 protein: CASSYPAPGRKETQYF
clone size: NA; V gene: TRBV4-2; J gene: TRBJ1-3; CDR3 protein: CASSQTTGGVNTIYF
clone size: NA; V gene: TRBV3-1; J gene: TRBJ2-5; CDR3 protein: CASSQGSRSQYF
clone size: few; V gene: TRBV11-3; J gene: TRBJ2-5; CDR3 protein: CASSFGPGEGETQYF
clone size: once; V gene: TRBV12-3/TRBV12-4; J gene: TRBJ2-5; CDR3 protein: CASKGTGWEGETQYF
clone size: NA; V gene: TRBV12-3/TRBV12-4; J gene: TRBJ1-1; CDR3 protein: CASSPHREAFF
clone size: NA; V gene: TRBV4-2; J gene: TRBJ2-4; CDR3 protein: CASSQVKKEGQGRDRAKNIQYF
clone size: NA; V gene: TRBV6-5; J gene: TRBJ2-7; CDR3 protein: CASSYPGGNYEQYF
clone size: few; V gene: TRBV3-1; J gene: TRBJ2-7; CDR3 protein: CASSPSGHSYEQYF
clone size: few; V gene: TRBV6-1; J gene: TRBJ2-3; CDR3 protein: CASRDYRVYTDTQYF
clone size: few; V gene: TRBV4-1; J gene: TRBJ2-1; CDR3 protein: CASSQGQLAGRNEQFF
clone size: NA; V gene: TRBV5-4; J gene: TRBJ2-3; CDR3 protein: CASSFMTGGSTDTQYF
clone size: NA; V gene: TRBV6-2/TRBV6-3; J gene: TRBJ1-1; CDR3 protein: CASSDGMGTEAFF
clone size: NA; V gene: TRBV9; J gene: TRBJ2-3; CDR3 protein: CASSGGTSGSDTQYF
clone size: NA; V gene: TRBV7-9; J gene: TRBJ2-1; CDR3 protein: CASSPSRGSGNEQFF
clone size: few; V gene: TRBV7-9; J gene: TRBJ1-3; CDR3 protein: CASEGPRGVNTIYF
clone size: NA; V gene: TRBV4-3; J gene: TRBJ2-2; CDR3 protein: CASSQVRLAGNNGELFF
clone size: few; V gene: TRBV27; J gene: TRBJ1-1; CDR3 protein: CASARALNTEAFF
clone size: NA; V gene: TRBV19; J gene: TRBJ1-5; CDR3 protein: CASSIGGTGYSNQPQHF
clone size: few; V gene: TRBV21-1; J gene: TRBJ2-1; CDR3 protein: CASSNNDDRGYNEQFF
clone size: few; V gene: TRBV30; J gene: TRBJ1-1; CDR3 protein: CAWSGPPRGTEAFF
clone size: few; V gene: TRBV20-1; J gene: TRBJ1-2; CDR3 protein: CSAREEGRVLYGYTF
clone size: NA; V gene: TRBV29-1; J gene: TRBJ2-7; CDR3 protein: CSVEDPGWGEQYF
clone size: NA; V gene: TRBV5-1; J gene: TRBJ1-1; CDR3 protein: CASSLAGWGPNTEAFF
clone size: NA; V gene: TRBV29-1; J gene: TRBJ2-7; CDR3 protein: CSVGRGSYEQYF
clone size: NA; V gene: TRBV20-1; J gene: TRBJ1-5; CDR3 protein: CSAWTGYNQPQHF
clone size: few; V gene: TRBV6-1; J gene: TRBJ2-7; CDR3 protein: CASSGSSRHEQYF
clone size: few; V gene: TRBV12-3/TRBV12-4; J gene: TRBJ2-7; CDR3 protein: CASTTTGTGEVYEQYF
clone size: few; V gene: TRBV7-8; J gene: TRBJ1-6; CDR3 protein: CASSLSLASSYNSPLHF